This TCR beta chain stems from a study of OX40 agonist ivuxolimab in advanced cancers. Overall study findings and caveats: Among the nonresponders, some also had low normalized T-cell clonal expansion. Within 6 weeks, CD4+ and CD8+ blood T cells expanded clonally at 0.1 to 3.0 mg/kg.

Produced via immunoSEQ multiplex PCR; TCRdb's table is partial and in-frame only. Of approximately 80,000 clones listed, roughly 94% are singletons. As for this clone: Antigen specificity is unknown.

The germline gives CDR1 SQVTM, CDR2 ANQGSEA. The V gene lost 7 bases and the J gene lost 0 bases, with 10 bases spanning the gap. The CDR3 sequence is 12 residues long. The TCR was taken from an adult with an advanced solid tumor such as melanoma, head and neck, liver or kidney cancer. The rearrangement links TRBV29-1 to TRBJ2-7; D gene uncertain. The sample in question was CD4+ or CD8+ T cells sorted from blood, obtained in a trial of the OX40 agonist ivuxolimab. CDR3 DNA sequence: TGCAGCGCCTCCGCTAGCTCCTACGAGCAGTACTTC. Translation: CSASASSYEQYF.